A selection of T cell receptor beta chains follows, all from one sample in a study of STAT3 mutations in large granular lymphocyte leukemia. Sequenced by immunoSEQ multiplex PCR; TCRdb stores in-frame clones only, minus some. The sample lists approximately 42,000 clones, about 81% occurring once. Sequenced sample: PBMCs. These receptors came from a human donor with T large granular lymphocyte leukemia. Some clones in this sample may be carry-over from other donors' samples. Both conserved end residues are part of each CDR3. Fields, in order: J gene, D gene, clone size, V gene, CDR3 protein, CDR3 DNA. The D gene is left open where the match is weak. Clone size is stated in some rows and not others, as once, few, many or a class when expanded.

j_gene: TRBJ1-1; d_gene: NA; abundance: NA; v_gene: TRBV10-3; CDR3aa: CAISGTGYTEAFF; CDR3nt: TGTGCCATCAGTGGCACAGGTTACACTGAAGCTTTCTTT
j_gene: TRBJ1-2; d_gene: TRBD1; abundance: NA; v_gene: TRBV6-6; CDR3aa: CASSPTGDGYTF; CDR3nt: TGTGCCAGCAGTCCTACAGGGGATGGCTACACCTTC
j_gene: TRBJ1-1; d_gene: TRBD1; abundance: NA; v_gene: TRBV10-3; CDR3aa: CAISGTGGLNTEAFF; CDR3nt: TGTGCCATCAGTGGGACAGGGGGATTGAACACTGAAGCTTTCTTT
j_gene: TRBJ1-6; d_gene: NA; abundance: NA; v_gene: TRBV18; CDR3aa: CASSPQGTYNSPLHF; CDR3nt: TGTGCCAGCTCACCACAAGGGACCTATAATTCACCCCTCCACTTT
j_gene: TRBJ2-4; d_gene: TRBD2; abundance: NA; v_gene: TRBV7-2; CDR3aa: CASSLVPNSGGWTKNIQYF; CDR3nt: TGTGCCAGCAGCTTAGTACCGAATAGCGGGGGTTGGACCAAAAACATTCAGTACTTC
j_gene: TRBJ1-2; d_gene: NA; abundance: once; v_gene: TRBV5-1; CDR3aa: CASSRETGPPNYGYTF; CDR3nt: TGCGCCAGCAGCCGGGAAACAGGGCCCCCCAACTATGGCTACACCTTC
j_gene: TRBJ1-2; d_gene: NA; abundance: NA; v_gene: TRBV5-4; CDR3aa: CASTIQGGITIYGYTF; CDR3nt: TGTGCCAGCACCATCCAGGGAGGAATAACGATCTATGGCTACACCTTC
j_gene: TRBJ1-2; d_gene: NA; abundance: NA; v_gene: TRBV5-8; CDR3aa: CASSFGFWLGNNYGYTF; CDR3nt: TGTGCCAGCAGCTTTGGCTTTTGGTTGGGCAATAACTATGGCTACACCTTC
j_gene: TRBJ1-5; d_gene: NA; abundance: NA; v_gene: TRBV4-2; CDR3aa: CASSQEAGSSQPQHF; CDR3nt: TGTGCCAGCAGCCAAGAAGCTGGGTCTTCCCAGCCCCAGCATTTT
j_gene: TRBJ1-2; d_gene: TRBD1; abundance: NA; v_gene: TRBV30; CDR3aa: CAWSTGQGAGYGYTF; CDR3nt: TGTGCCTGGAGTACGGGACAGGGGGCAGGCTATGGCTACACCTTC
j_gene: TRBJ2-3; d_gene: TRBD2; abundance: NA; v_gene: TRBV9; CDR3aa: CASSAAGGRADTQYF; CDR3nt: TGTGCCAGCAGCGCAGCGGGGGGGCGAGCAGATACGCAGTATTTT
j_gene: TRBJ1-1; d_gene: NA; abundance: few; v_gene: TRBV2; CDR3aa: CASSVRNTEAFF; CDR3nt: TGTGCCAGCAGTGTACGGAACACTGAAGCTTTCTTT
j_gene: TRBJ2-2; d_gene: NA; abundance: NA; v_gene: TRBV19; CDR3aa: CASSIGVTGELFF; CDR3nt: TGTGCCAGTAGTATAGGGGTTACCGGGGAGCTGTTTTTT
j_gene: TRBJ2-7; d_gene: NA; abundance: NA; v_gene: TRBV7-9; CDR3aa: CASSYSIAYEQYF; CDR3nt: TGTGCCAGCAGCTACAGTATTGCCTACGAGCAGTACTTC
j_gene: TRBJ2-3; d_gene: TRBD1; abundance: NA; v_gene: TRBV19; CDR3aa: CASSISPGQAHHTQYF; CDR3nt: TGTGCCAGTAGTATTTCACCGGGACAGGCCCACCATACGCAGTATTTT
j_gene: TRBJ2-2; d_gene: NA; abundance: NA; v_gene: TRBV4-1; CDR3aa: CASSQRQPNTGELFF; CDR3nt: TGCGCCAGCAGCCAGCGGCAGCCAAACACCGGGGAGCTGTTTTTT
j_gene: TRBJ2-5; d_gene: TRBD1; abundance: NA; v_gene: TRBV28; CDR3aa: CASSPRDRERGQETQYF; CDR3nt: TGTGCCAGCAGTCCCAGGGACAGGGAGCGGGGCCAAGAGACCCAGTACTTC
j_gene: TRBJ2-2; d_gene: NA; abundance: NA; v_gene: TRBV7-2; CDR3aa: CASSPGLLNTGELFF; CDR3nt: TGTGCCAGCAGCCCGGGACTGTTGAACACCGGGGAGCTGTTTTTT
j_gene: TRBJ1-2; d_gene: TRBD1; abundance: once; v_gene: TRBV30; CDR3aa: CAWSVSGGGGYTF; CDR3nt: TGTGCCTGGAGTGTTTCAGGGGGAGGCGGCTACACCTTC
j_gene: TRBJ1-6; d_gene: TRBD1; abundance: few; v_gene: TRBV7-2; CDR3aa: CASRTTGGSDNSPLHF; CDR3nt: TGTGCCAGCAGGACTACAGGGGGCAGCGATAATTCACCCCTCCACTTT
j_gene: TRBJ2-3; d_gene: NA; abundance: NA; v_gene: TRBV5-5; CDR3aa: CASSLDADTQYF; CDR3nt: TGTGCCAGCAGCTTGGATGCAGATACGCAGTATTTT
j_gene: TRBJ2-2; d_gene: TRBD1; abundance: NA; v_gene: TRBV11-2; CDR3aa: CASSSRGRQGLWTGELFF; CDR3nt: TGTGCCAGCAGCTCCCGAGGCCGACAGGGGCTGTGGACCGGGGAGCTGTTTTTT